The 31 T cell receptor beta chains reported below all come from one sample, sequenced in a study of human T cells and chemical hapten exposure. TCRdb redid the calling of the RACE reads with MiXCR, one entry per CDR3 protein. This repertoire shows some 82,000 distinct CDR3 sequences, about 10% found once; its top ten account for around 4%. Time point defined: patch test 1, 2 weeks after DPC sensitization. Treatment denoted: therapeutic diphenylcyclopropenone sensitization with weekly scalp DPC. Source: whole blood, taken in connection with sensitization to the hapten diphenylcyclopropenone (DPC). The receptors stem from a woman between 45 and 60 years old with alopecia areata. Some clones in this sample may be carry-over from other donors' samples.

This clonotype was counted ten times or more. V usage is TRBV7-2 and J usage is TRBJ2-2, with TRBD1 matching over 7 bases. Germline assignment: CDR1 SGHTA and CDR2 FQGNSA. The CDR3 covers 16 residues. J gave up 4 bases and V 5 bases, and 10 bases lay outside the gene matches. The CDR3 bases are TGTGCCAGCAGCCCCCACAGGGGCGAAGGCACCGGGGAGCTGTTTTTT. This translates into CASSPHRGEGTGELFF.

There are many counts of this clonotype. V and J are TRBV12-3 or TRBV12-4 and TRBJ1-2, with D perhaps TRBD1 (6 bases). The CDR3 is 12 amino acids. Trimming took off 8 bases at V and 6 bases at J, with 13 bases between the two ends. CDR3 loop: CASALGADGYTF. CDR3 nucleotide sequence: TGTGCCAGCGCCCTGGGGGCGGATGGCTACACCTTC.

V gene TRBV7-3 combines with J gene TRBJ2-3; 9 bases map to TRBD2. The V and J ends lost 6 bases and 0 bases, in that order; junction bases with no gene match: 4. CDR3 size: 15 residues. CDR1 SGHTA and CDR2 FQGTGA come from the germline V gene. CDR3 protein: CASSHSGGSTDTQYF. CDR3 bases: TGTGCCAGCAGTCATAGCGGGGGTAGCACAGATACGCAGTATTTT.

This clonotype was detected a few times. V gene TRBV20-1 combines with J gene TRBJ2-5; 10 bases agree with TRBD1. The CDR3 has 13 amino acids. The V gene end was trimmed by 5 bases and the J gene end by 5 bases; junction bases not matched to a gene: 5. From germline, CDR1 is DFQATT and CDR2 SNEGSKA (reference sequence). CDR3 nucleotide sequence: TGCAGTGCTCCCGGGACAGGGGTGGAGACCCAGTACTTC. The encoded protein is CSAPGTGVETQYF.

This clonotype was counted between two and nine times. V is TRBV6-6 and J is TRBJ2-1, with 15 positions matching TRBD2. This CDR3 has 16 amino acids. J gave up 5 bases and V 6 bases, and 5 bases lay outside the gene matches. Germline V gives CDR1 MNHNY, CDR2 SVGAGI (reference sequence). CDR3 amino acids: CASRGLAGGRDNEQFF. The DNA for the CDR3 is TGTGCCAGCAGGGGACTAGCGGGGGGCAGAGACAATGAGCAGTTCTTC.

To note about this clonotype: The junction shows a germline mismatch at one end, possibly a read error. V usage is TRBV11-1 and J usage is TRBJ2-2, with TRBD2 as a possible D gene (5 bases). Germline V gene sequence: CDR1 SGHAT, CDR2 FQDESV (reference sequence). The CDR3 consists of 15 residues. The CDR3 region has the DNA TGTGCCAGCACCGAGCCACCCGGGAACTCCGGGGAGCTGTTTTTT. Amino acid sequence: CASTEPPGNSGELFF.

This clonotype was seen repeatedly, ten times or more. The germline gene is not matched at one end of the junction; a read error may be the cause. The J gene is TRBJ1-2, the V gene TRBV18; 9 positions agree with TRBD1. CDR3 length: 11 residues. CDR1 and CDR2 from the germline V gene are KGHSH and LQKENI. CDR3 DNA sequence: TGTGCCAGCTCACCCGGGACAGGGTTTTTCTTC. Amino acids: CASSPGTGFFF.

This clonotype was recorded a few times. DNA of the CDR3: TGTGCCAGCAGCCAAGACGGGCCTCGACTCGAGCAGTACTTC. This sequence encodes CASSQDGPRLEQYF. The V gene is TRBV3-1, the J gene TRBJ2-7; D call uncertain. Germline CDR1 LGHDT, CDR2 YNNKEL (reference sequence). Trimming stripped 0 bases from V and 6 bases from J, with 12 bases between. This CDR3 has 14 amino acids.

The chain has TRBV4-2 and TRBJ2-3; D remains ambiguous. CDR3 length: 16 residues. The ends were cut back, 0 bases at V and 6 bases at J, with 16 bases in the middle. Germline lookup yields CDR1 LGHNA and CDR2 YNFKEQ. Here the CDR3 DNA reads TGTGCCAGCAGCCAAGATTGGGTCGAAACGGGCGATACGCAGTATTTT. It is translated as CASSQDWVETGDTQYF.

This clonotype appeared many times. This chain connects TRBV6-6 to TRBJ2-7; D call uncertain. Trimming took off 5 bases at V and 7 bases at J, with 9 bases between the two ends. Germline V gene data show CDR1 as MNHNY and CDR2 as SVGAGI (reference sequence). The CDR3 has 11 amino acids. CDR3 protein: CASSGRVEQYF. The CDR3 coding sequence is TGTGCCAGCAGTGGTAGGGTTGAGCAGTACTTC.

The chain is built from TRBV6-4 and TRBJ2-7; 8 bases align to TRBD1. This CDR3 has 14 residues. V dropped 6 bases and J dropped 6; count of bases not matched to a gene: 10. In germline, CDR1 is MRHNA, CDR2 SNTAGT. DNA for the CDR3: TGTGCCAGCAGAACCTCGACAGGGGCCGGCGAGCAGTACTTC. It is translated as CASRTSTGAGEQYF.

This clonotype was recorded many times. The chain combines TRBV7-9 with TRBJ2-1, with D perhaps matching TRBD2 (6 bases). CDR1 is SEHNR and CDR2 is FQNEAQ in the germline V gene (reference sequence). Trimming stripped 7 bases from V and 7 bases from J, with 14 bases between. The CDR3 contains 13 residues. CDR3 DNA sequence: TGTGCCAGCAACCCTCCTAGCGATAATGAGCAGTTCTTC. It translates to CASNPPSDNEQFF.

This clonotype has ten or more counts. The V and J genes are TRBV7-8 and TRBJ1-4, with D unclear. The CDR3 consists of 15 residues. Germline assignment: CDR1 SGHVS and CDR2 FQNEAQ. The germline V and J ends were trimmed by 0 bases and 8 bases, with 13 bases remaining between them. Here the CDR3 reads CASSLATVPGEKLFF. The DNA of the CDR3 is TGTGCCAGCAGCTTAGCCACTGTTCCGGGAGAAAAACTGTTTTTT. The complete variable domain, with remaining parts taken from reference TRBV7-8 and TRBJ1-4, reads GAGVSQSPRYKVAKRGQDVALRCDPISGHVSLFWYQQALGQGPEFLTYFQNEAQLDKSGLPSDRFFAERPEGSVSTLKIQRTQQEDSAVYLCASSLATVPGEKLFFGSGTQLSVL.

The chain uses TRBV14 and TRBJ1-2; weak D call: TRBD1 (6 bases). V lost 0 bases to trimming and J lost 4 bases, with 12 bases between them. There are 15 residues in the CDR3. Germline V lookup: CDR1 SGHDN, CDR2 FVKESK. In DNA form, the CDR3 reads TGTGCCAGCAGCCAAGATCTGCAGGGGTTCTATGGCTACACCTTC. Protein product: CASSQDLQGFYGYTF.

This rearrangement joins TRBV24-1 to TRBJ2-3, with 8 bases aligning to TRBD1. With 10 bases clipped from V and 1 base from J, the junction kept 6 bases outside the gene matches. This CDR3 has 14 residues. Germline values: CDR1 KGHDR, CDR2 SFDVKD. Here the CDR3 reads CATSPGQGTDTQYF. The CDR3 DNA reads TGTGCCACTTCTCCGGGACAGGGCACAGATACGCAGTATTTT.

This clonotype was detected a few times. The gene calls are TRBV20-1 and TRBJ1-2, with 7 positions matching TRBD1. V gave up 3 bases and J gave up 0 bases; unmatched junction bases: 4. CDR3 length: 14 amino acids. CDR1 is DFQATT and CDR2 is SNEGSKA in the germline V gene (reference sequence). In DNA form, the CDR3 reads TGCAGTGCTAGGGGGGACAGTCCTAACTATGGCTACACCTTC. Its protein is CSARGDSPNYGYTF.

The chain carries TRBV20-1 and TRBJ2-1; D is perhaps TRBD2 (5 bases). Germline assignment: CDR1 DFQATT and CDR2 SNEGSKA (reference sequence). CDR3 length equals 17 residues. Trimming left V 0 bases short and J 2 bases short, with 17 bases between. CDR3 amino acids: CSARETPFGRTYNEQFF. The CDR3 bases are TGCAGTGCTAGAGAGACACCCTTTGGGAGAACCTACAATGAGCAGTTCTTC.

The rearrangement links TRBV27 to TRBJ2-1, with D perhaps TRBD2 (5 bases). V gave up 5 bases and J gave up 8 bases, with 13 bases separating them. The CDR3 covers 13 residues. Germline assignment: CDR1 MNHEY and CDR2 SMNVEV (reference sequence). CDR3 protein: CASSAGERDEQFF. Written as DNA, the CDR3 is TGTGCCAGCAGTGCGGGCGAGAGGGATGAGCAGTTCTTC.

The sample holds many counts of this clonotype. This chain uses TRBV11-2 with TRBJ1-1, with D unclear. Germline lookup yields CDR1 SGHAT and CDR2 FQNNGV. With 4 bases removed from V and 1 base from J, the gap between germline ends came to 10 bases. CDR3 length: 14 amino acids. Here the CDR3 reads CASSYELENTEAFF. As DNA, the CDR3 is TGTGCCAGCAGCTATGAGTTAGAGAACACTGAAGCTTTCTTT.

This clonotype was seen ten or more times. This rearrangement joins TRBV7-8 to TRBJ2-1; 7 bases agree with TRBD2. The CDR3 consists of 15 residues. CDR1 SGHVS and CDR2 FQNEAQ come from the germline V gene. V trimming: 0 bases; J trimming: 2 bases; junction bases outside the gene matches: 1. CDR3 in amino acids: CASSLAGGTYNEQFF. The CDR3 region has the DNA TGTGCCAGCAGCTTAGCGGGAGGGACCTACAATGAGCAGTTCTTC.

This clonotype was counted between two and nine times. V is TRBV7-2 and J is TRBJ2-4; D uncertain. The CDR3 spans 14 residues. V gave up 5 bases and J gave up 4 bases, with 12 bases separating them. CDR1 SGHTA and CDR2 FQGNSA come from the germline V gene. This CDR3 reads CASSLTGVKNIQYF. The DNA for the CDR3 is TGTGCCAGCAGCCTAACCGGAGTTAAAAACATTCAGTACTTC.

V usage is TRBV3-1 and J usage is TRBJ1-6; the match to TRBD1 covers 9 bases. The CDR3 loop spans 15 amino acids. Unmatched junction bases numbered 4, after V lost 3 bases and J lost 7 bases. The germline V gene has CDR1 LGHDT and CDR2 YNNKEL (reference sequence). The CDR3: CASSQRDRVNSPLHF. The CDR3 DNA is TGTGCCAGCAGCCAGAGGGACAGGGTAAATTCACCCCTCCACTTT.

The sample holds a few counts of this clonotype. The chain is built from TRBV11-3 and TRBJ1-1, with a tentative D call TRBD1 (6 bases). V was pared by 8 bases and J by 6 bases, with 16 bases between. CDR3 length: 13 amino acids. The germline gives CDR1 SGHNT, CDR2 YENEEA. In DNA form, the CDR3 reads TGTGCCAGCCAAGGGGAGGGGGAGGCTGAAGCTTTCTTT. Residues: CASQGEGEAEAFF.

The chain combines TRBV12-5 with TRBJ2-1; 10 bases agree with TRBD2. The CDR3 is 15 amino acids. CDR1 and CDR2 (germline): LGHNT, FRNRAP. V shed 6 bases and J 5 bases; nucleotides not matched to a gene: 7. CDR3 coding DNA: TGTGCTAGTGGCCTTGGACTAGCGGTCGACAATGAGCAGTTCTTC. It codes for CASGLGLAVDNEQFF.

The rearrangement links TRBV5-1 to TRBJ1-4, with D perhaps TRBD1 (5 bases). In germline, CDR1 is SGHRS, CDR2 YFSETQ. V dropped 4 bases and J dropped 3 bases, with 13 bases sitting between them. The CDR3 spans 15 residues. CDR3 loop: CASSRGSPANEKLFF. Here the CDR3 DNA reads TGCGCCAGCAGCCGGGGGAGTCCAGCTAATGAAAAACTGTTTTTT. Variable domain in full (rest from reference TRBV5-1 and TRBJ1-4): KAGVTQTPRYLIKTRGQQVTLSCSPISGHRSVSWYQQTPGQGLQFLFEYFSETQRNKGNFPGRFSGRQFSNSRSEMNVSTLELGDSALYLCASSRGSPANEKLFFGSGTQLSVL.

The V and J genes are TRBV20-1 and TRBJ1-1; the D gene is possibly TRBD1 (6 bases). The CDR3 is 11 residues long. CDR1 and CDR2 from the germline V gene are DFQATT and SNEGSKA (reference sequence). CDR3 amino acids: CSTPGATEAFF. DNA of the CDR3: TGCAGCACCCCAGGGGCAACTGAAGCTTTCTTT.

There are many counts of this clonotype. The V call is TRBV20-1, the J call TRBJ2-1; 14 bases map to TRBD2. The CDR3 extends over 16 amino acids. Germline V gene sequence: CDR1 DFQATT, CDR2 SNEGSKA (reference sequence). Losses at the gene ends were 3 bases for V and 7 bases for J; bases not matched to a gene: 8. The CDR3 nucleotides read TGCAGTGCTAGGGGACTAGCGGGAGTTTTGGGGAATGAGCAGTTCTTC. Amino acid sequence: CSARGLAGVLGNEQFF.

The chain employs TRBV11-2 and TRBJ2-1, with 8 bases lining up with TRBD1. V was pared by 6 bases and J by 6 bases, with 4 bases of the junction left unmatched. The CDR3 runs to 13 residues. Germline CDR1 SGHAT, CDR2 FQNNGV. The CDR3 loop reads CASSKTGGNEQFF. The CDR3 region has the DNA TGTGCCAGCAGTAAAACAGGGGGCAATGAGCAGTTCTTC.

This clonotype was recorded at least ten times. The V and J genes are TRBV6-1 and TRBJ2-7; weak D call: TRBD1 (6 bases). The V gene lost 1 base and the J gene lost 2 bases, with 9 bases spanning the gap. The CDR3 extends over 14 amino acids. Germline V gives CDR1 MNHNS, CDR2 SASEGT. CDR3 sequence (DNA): TGTGCCAGCAGTGAAGGGCAGGGGACCTACGAGCAGTACTTC. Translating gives CASSEGQGTYEQYF.

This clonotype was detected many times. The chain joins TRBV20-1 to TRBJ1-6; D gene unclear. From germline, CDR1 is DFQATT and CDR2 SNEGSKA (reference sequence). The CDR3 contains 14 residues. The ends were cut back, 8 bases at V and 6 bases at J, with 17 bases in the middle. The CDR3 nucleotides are TGCAGTCTAGGGCGGTCGGGTAGTAATTCACCCCTCCACTTT. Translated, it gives CSLGRSGSNSPLHF.

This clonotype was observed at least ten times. The CDR3 is CASSSAGTGWEAFF. DNA for the CDR3: TGTGCCAGCAGTTCAGCCGGGACAGGGTGGGAAGCTTTCTTT. This chain connects TRBV27 to TRBJ1-1; TRBD1 aligns across 9 bases. The germline V gene has CDR1 MNHEY and CDR2 SMNVEV (reference sequence). V was pared by 4 bases and J by 8 bases, with 8 bases of the junction left unmatched. This CDR3 is built from 14 residues.